The 20 T cell receptor beta chains reported below all come from one sample, sequenced in a study of beta chain features in type 1 diabetes. Reverse transcribing all isolated RNA meant expressed TCRB transcripts were sequenced. TCRdb keeps only in-frame clones here, not all; method: immunoSEQ multiplex PCR. The sample records some 900,000 clones, roughly a sixth being singletons. Sequencing input: naive CD4+ T cells from blood. The source is a woman aged 18-29 years in good health.

This clone was observed a few times. The J gene is TRBJ1-5, the V gene TRBV18; D might be TRBD1 (5 bases). Germline CDR1 KGHSH, CDR2 LQKENI. The CDR3 runs to 14 residues. Between the trimmed V and J ends, which lost 3 bases and 7 bases, there was a span of 13 bases. Here the CDR3 reads CASSPRGTGQPQHF. In nucleotides, the CDR3 is TGTGCCAGCTCACCGCGGGGGACGGGGCAGCCCCAGCATTTT.

The chain uses TRBV2 and TRBJ2-2; 8 bases map to TRBD1. The CDR3 covers 15 residues. The trim removed 10 bases at V and 6 bases at J, leaving 13 bases unmatched. Germline CDR1 reads SNHLY; CDR2 reads FYNNEI. The CDR3 is CATQPDRARSGELFF. CDR3 coding DNA: TGTGCCACCCAACCGGACAGGGCTAGGTCCGGGGAGCTGTTTTTT.

This clone was counted only a few times. This rearrangement joins TRBV14 to TRBJ2-5, with D perhaps matching TRBD2 (7 bases). This CDR3 is 16 amino acids long. V was clipped by 6 bases and J by 3 bases, with 20 bases between them. CDR1 and CDR2 (germline): SGHDN, FVKESK. The CDR3 spells CASRDWGGPSEETQYF. The CDR3 nucleotides are TGTGCCAGCAGAGACTGGGGGGGGCCCTCAGAAGAGACCCAGTACTTC. The variable domain in full, completed from reference TRBV14 and TRBJ2-5, reads EAGVTQFPSHSVIEKGQTVTLRCDPISGHDNLYWYRRVMGKEIKFLLHFVKESKQDESGMPNNRFLAERTGGTYSTLKVQPAELEDSGVYFCASRDWGGPSEETQYFGPGTRLLVL.

This sequence joins TRBV7-2 and TRBJ2-7; 10 bases fit TRBD2. V lost 6 bases and J lost 1; bases outside the gene matches: 6. Germline CDR1 is SGHTA and CDR2 is FQGNSA. The CDR3 covers 15 residues. The CDR3 region has the DNA TGTGCCAGCAGAAGCCCGACTAGCGGGTCCTACGAGCAGTACTTC. Encoded protein: CASRSPTSGSYEQYF.

The genes are TRBV7-9 and TRBJ1-1; D is unclear. V gave up 4 bases and J gave up 0 bases, with 12 bases separating them. This CDR3 spans 15 amino acids. CDR1 is SEHNR, CDR2 FQNEAQ, per germline (reference sequence). The CDR3, as DNA: TGTGCCAGCAGCTCAACTACAGTCTTGAACACTGAAGCTTTCTTT. Protein: CASSSTTVLNTEAFF.

The rearrangement uses TRBV5-1 and TRBJ2-2; 9 positions match TRBD2. The germline V gene encodes CDR1 SGHRS and CDR2 YFSETQ. Trimming at V came to 4 bases and at J to 7 bases, leaving 11 bases not matched to a gene. There are 16 residues in the CDR3. Here the CDR3 reads CASSRLAATGRGELFF. The CDR3 DNA sequence: TGCGCCAGCAGCAGACTAGCGGCTACCGGTCGCGGGGAGCTGTTTTTT.

The sample holds a few counts of this clone. The gene calls are TRBV6-5 and TRBJ1-1, with 8 positions matching TRBD1. The length of the CDR3 is 13 residues. Germline values: CDR1 MNHEY, CDR2 SVGAGI. Trimming at V came to 8 bases and at J to 10 bases, leaving 12 bases not matched to a gene. This CDR3 is CASSLSGGKAAFF. As DNA, the CDR3 is TGTGCCAGCTCTCTGTCAGGGGGCAAGGCAGCTTTCTTT.

This clone has a handful of counts. This chain connects TRBV7-2 to TRBJ2-5; D remains unclear. The germline gives CDR1 SGHTA, CDR2 FQGNSA. The CDR3 has 13 residues. V dropped 5 bases and J dropped 2 bases, with 9 bases sitting between them. CDR3 in amino acids: CASSVILQETQYF. The CDR3 DNA reads as TGTGCCAGCAGCGTTATCCTACAAGAGACCCAGTACTTC. The variable domain in full, completed from reference TRBV7-2 and TRBJ2-5, reads GAGVSQSPSNKVTEKGKDVELRCDPISGHTALYWYRQSLGQGLEFLIYFQGNSAPDKSGLPSDRFSAERTGGSVSTLTIQRTQQEDSAVYLCASSVILQETQYFGPGTRLLVL.

The chain uses TRBV7-9 and TRBJ2-2, with TRBD1 matching 7 bases. Germline trimming cut 1 base from V and 3 bases from J; bases unmatched to any gene: 8. CDR3 size: 17 residues. Germline CDR1 and CDR2: SEHNR and FQNEAQ (reference sequence). In DNA, the CDR3 is TGTGCCAGCAGCTTAGGAGGACAGGCCCATTACACCGGGGAGCTGTTTTTT. Its protein is CASSLGGQAHYTGELFF.

This clone was detected only a few times. The chain recombines TRBV19 with TRBJ2-1, with a weak D call TRBD2 (5 bases). Trimming stripped 4 bases from V and 0 bases from J, with 13 bases between. CDR1 and CDR2 from the germline V gene are LNHDA and SQIVND (reference sequence). This CDR3 spans 16 amino acids. Here the CDR3 reads CASSTTSGSSYNEQFF. DNA for the CDR3: TGTGCCAGTAGTACGACCAGCGGCAGCTCCTACAATGAGCAGTTCTTC. The full variable domain, completed using reference TRBV19 and TRBJ2-1, is DGGITQSPKYLFRKEGQNVTLSCEQNLNHDAMYWYRQDPGQGLRLIYYSQIVNDFQKGDIAEGYSVSREKKESFPLTVTSAQKNPTAFYLCASSTTSGSSYNEQFFGPGTRLTVL.

This clone was seen a few times. The CDR3 reads CASSLSGQGTHGYTF. The DNA of the CDR3 is TGTGCCAGCAGCTTATCAGGACAGGGTACTCATGGCTACACCTTC. The rearrangement joins TRBV7-2 to TRBJ1-2, with 8 positions matching TRBD1. The CDR3 loop spans 15 amino acids. Per germline, CDR1 SGHTA and CDR2 FQGNSA. After removal of 2 bases from V and 6 bases from J, the junction contained 8 bases not matched to a gene.

The table lists this clone with a few counts. The CDR3 nucleotides read TGTGCCAGCAGCCCAATCACAGGGAACTATGGCTACACCTTC. This sequence encodes CASSPITGNYGYTF. The chain uses TRBV7-6 and TRBJ1-2, with TRBD1 as a possible D gene (6 bases). The ends were cut back, 5 bases at V and 2 bases at J, with 12 bases in the middle. The CDR3 sequence is 14 residues long. Germline V gene lookup returns CDR1 SGHVS and CDR2 FNYEAQ.

This chain links TRBV6-6 with TRBJ2-1; tentatively, D is TRBD1 (6 bases). The germline V and J ends were trimmed by 2 bases and 12 bases, with 20 bases remaining between them. Germline V gene sequence: CDR1 MNHNY, CDR2 SVGAGI (reference sequence). The CDR3 has 15 amino acids. The CDR3 is CASSYKDDTRGRQFF. DNA for the CDR3: TGTGCCAGCAGTTACAAGGACGATACTAGGGGGAGGCAGTTCTTC.

This clone was found a few times. The chain links TRBV10-3 to TRBJ2-3; 11 nucleotides line up with TRBD1. Per germline, CDR1 ENHRY and CDR2 SYGVKD. V shed 8 bases and J 8 bases; nucleotides not matched to a gene: 9. This CDR3 has 14 residues. CDR3 sequence (DNA): TGTGCCATCGGGGACAGGGGGACCGACGGTACGCAGTATTTT. Translated: CAIGDRGTDGTQYF.

This clone has more than one count but fewer than ten. Here the CDR3 reads CASSLFIWLEAFF. The CDR3 region has the DNA TGTGCCAGCAGCTTATTCATTTGGTTGGAAGCTTTCTTT. The chain recombines TRBV7-8 with TRBJ1-1; D unclear. This CDR3 contains 13 residues. Germline CDR1 SGHVS, CDR2 FQNEAQ. With 2 bases removed from V and 8 bases from J, the gap between germline ends came to 12 bases.

The chain recombines TRBV5-6 with TRBJ2-5; the match to TRBD1 covers 7 bases. Germline lookup yields CDR1 SGHDT and CDR2 YYEEEE. Trimming removed 2 bases from V and 5 bases from J; junction bases left unmatched: 9. The CDR3 is 15 residues long. The CDR3, as DNA: TGTGCCAGCAGCTTTATTGACAGGGCCCCTGAGACCCAGTACTTC. As protein: CASSFIDRAPETQYF.

This chain uses TRBV18 with TRBJ1-1; unclear D gene. CDR3 length equals 15 residues. V lost 3 bases and J 4 bases, leaving 15 bases between the germline ends. CDR1 and CDR2 from the germline V gene are KGHSH and LQKENI. CDR3 sequence reads: CASSPTVQEGTEAFF. The CDR3 DNA reads TGTGCCAGCTCACCCACGGTTCAGGAGGGCACTGAAGCTTTCTTT.

The V call is TRBV4-2, the J call TRBJ2-3; D remains unclear. Germline V gives CDR1 LGHNA, CDR2 YNFKEQ. The CDR3 runs to 14 residues. Trimming removed 2 bases from V and 3 bases from J, with 9 bases in between. CDR3 coding DNA: TGTGCCAGCAGCCAACTACCTACTACAGATACGCAGTATTTT. Its translation is CASSQLPTTDTQYF.

The chain is built from TRBV21-1 and TRBJ2-1. TRBV21-1 is tagged as a pseudogene. This CDR3 is 17 amino acids long. CDR3 sequence reads: CASSKAQPSLFYNEQFF. CDR3 coding DNA: TGTGCCAGCAGCAAAGCGCAGCCGAGCCTCTTCTACAATGAGCAGTTCTTC.

This clone was found a few times. The chain recombines TRBV7-6 with TRBJ2-3, with unresolved D. The V gene lost 5 bases and the J gene lost 6 bases, with 6 bases spanning the gap. The length of the CDR3 is 11 residues. The germline CDR1 and CDR2 sequences are SGHVS and FNYEAQ. The CDR3 sequence: CASSLSDTQYF. The DNA for the CDR3 is TGTGCCAGCAGCCTAAGTGATACGCAGTATTTT. The full variable domain, in which reference TRBV7-6 and TRBJ2-3 provide the parts outside the CDR3, is GAGVSQSPRYKVTKRGQDVALRCDPISGHVSLYWYRQALGQGPEFLTYFNYEAQQDKSGLPNDRFSAERPEGSISTLTIQRTEQRDSAMYRCASSLSDTQYFGPGTRLTVL.